This TCR beta chain was sequenced during a study of T-cell memory formation after mild COVID-19 (TCRdb year 2021). In the study overall: Most TCR sequence clusters were specific to one of the two donors. Longitudinal TCRalpha and TCRbeta repertoire sequencing tracked T-cell clones expanding and contracting after mild COVID-19 in two donors. Two young, previously healthy adult volunteers made up the cohort, one male and one female. Overall study outcomes, separate from this receptor: Balanced CD4/CD8 phenotypes were observed for clones contracting from day 15 to 85, whereas a bias towards CD4+ was observed for a second wave of clones expanding from day 15 to 37. Contracting CD4+ clones were located mainly in the CM and EM memory subsets, whereas CD8+ clones were found to be enriched in EMRA. The study included only a couple of mild cases, and larger cohorts that include severe cases with pre-infection samples were judged to be necessary. Whether the second-wave clones peaking on day 37 were SARS-CoV-2 specific was not confirmed. The detection of some responding clones in pre-infection memory suggests that pre-existing cross-reactive memory T cells joined the SARS-CoV-2 response.

The instrument was an Illumina NovaSeq 6000. TCRalpha and TCRbeta cDNA libraries were constructed by 5'RACE with constant-segment primers, with sample barcodes and unique molecular identifiers being introduced. RNA was extracted from every sample with Trizol reagent. The libraries were amplified in two PCR steps, and the second step added a second sample barcode and Illumina TruSeq adapters. Libraries were sequenced on an Illumina NovaSeq with 2 x 150 bp paired-end reads. From the authors' description of their analysis: With migec v1.2.7, reads were demultiplexed and then collapsed into UMI-guided consensus sequences. Using mixcr v2.1.11, UMI consensuses were aligned to TRA and TRB V and J templates and then assembled into clonotypes. Expanded or contracted clonotypes were those called significant by both edgeR and NoisET, with noise models trained on biological replicates. edgeR calls used a false discovery rate-adjusted p below 0.01 and a log2 fold-change threshold of 1. As an exploratory analysis of dynamics, max-normalized trajectories of the 1000 most abundant clonotypes were examined by PCA with hierarchical clustering. Separately sequenced CD4+ and CD8+ repertoires were used to assign the CD4 or CD8 phenotype of responding clones. The raw public data were reprocessed by TCRdb itself: fastp quality trimming at Q25, MiXCR clonotype calling, in-frame beta chains only. Each CDR3 protein appears once, grouped with its most common genes and DNA. TCRdb's processing, not the study's, gives the V and J calls here. Counted in this sample were 540,000 or so distinct CDR3 sequences; around 21% of them appeared once. Together, the top ten hold about 12% of the sample.

This clonotype came up once. There is no known antigen for this receptor. No base quality information exists; no much larger clone differs at one position. One read alone is a weak basis. Ficoll-Paque density gradient centrifugation was used to isolate PBMCs. Inclusive of the bounding cysteine and phenylalanine, the CDR3 is 15 residues long. Just CDR3 DNA is preserved here, 45 bases in frame from base 1. Looking up the germline V gene yields CDR1 MNHNS and CDR2 SASEGT. The V and J ends are trimmed by 2 bases and 6 bases, leaving 11 bases between them. The chain is encoded by TRBV6-1 joined to TRBJ1-6; the D segment cannot be called with confidence. This receptor was identified in an adult woman who had mild COVID-19 (a few samples of this study predate the infection). The sample titles of this study are shuffled in the database, so cell type and time point are left out; the donor was told from shared clones. The sample was PBMCs or a T cell subset sorted from them (not recorded which). CDR3 protein: CASSEQGPSNSPLHF. The DNA sequence is as follows: TGTGCCAGCAGTGAACAAGGGCCAAGTAATTCACCCCTCCACTTT.